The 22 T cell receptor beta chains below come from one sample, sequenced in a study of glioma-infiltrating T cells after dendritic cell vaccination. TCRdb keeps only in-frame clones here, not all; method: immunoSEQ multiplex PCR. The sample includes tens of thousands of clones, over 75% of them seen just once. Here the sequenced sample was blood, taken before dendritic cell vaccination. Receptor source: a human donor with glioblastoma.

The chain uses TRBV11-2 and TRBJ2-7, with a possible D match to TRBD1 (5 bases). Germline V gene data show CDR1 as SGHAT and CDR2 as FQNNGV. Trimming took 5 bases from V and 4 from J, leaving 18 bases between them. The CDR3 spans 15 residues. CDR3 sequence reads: CASSLGHRGTYEQYV. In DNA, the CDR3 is TGTGCCAGCAGCCTCGGACATAGGGGAACTTACGAGCAGTACGTC.

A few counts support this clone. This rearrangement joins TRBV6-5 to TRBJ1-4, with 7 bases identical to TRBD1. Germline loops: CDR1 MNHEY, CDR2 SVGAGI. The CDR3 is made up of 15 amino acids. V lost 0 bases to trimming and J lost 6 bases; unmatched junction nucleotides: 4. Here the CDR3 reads CASSYSTGLYEKLFF. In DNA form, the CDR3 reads TGTGCCAGCAGTTACTCGACAGGGTTATATGAAAAACTGTTTTTT.

In DNA form, the CDR3 reads TGTGCCAGCTCACCACGCGGGGGAACCTACAATGAGCAGTTCTTC. Translation gives CASSPRGGTYNEQFF. The rearrangement joins TRBV18 to TRBJ2-1, with 7 bases aligning to TRBD2. Losses at the gene ends were 1 base for V and 2 bases for J; bases not matched to a gene: 2. The CDR3 extends over 15 amino acids. Germline CDR1 and CDR2: KGHSH and LQKENI.

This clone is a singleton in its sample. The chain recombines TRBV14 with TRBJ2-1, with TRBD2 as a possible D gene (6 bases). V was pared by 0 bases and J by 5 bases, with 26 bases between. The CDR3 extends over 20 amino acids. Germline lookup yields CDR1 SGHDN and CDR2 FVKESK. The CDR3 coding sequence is TGTGCCAGCAGCCAAGATTGGAGGGGTGGGGCTAGCCCCACAAACAATGAGCAGTTCTTC. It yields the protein CASSQDWRGGASPTNNEQFF.

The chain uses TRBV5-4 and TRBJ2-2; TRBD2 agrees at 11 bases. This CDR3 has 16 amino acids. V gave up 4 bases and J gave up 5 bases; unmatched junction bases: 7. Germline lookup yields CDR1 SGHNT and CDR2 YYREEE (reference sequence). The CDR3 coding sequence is TGTGCCAGCAGCGACACTAGCGGGAGTTTGACCGGGGAGCTGTTTTTT. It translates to CASSDTSGSLTGELFF.

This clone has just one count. CDR3 bases: TGTGCCATCAGTGCAGTCGCCGGGAGGATGGATACGCAGTATTTT. It translates to CAISAVAGRMDTQYF. The rearrangement links TRBV10-3 to TRBJ2-3; 7 bases line up with TRBD2. CDR3 length: 15 residues. The trim removed 4 bases at V and 6 bases at J, leaving 10 bases unmatched. Germline loops: CDR1 ENHRY, CDR2 SYGVKD.

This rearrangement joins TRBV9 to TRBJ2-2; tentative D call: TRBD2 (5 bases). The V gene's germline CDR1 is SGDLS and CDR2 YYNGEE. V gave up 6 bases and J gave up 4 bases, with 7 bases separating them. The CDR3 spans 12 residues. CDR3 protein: CASNAGTGELFF. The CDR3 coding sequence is TGTGCCAGCAACGCGGGCACCGGGGAGCTGTTTTTT.

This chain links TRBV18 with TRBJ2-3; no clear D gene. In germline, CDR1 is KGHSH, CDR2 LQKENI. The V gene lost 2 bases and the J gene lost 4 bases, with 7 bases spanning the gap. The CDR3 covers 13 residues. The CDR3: CASSPSEADTQYF. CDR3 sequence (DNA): TGTGCCAGCTCACCAAGTGAGGCAGATACGCAGTATTTT.

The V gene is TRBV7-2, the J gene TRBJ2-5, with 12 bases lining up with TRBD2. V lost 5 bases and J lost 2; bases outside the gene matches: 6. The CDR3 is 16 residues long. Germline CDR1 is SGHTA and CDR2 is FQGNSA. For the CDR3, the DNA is TGTGCCAGCAGCCCCGGGACTAGCGGGTTTCAAGAGACCCAGTACTTC. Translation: CASSPGTSGFQETQYF.

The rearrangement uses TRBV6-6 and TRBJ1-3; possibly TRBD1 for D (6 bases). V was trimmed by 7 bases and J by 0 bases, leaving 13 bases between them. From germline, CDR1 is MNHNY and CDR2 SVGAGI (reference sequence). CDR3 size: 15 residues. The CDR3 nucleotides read TGTGCCAGCATGGGGGCCCAAAACTCTGGAAACACCATATATTTT. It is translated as CASMGAQNSGNTIYF.

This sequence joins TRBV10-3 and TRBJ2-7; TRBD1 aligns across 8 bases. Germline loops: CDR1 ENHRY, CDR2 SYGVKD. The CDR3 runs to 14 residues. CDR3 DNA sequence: TGTGCCATCAGCGCAGGGGGCACCTCCCACGAGCAGTACGTC. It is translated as CAISAGGTSHEQYV.

The CDR3 loop reads CATSTDSGKNGYTF. CDR3 DNA sequence: TGTGCCACCAGCACCGATTCAGGGAAGAATGGCTACACCTTC. The chain has TRBV15 and TRBJ1-2, with a weak D call TRBD1 (5 bases). Germline CDR1 LNHNV, CDR2 YYDKDF (reference sequence). The CDR3 extends over 14 amino acids. Trimming removed 4 bases from V and 6 bases from J, with 15 bases in between.

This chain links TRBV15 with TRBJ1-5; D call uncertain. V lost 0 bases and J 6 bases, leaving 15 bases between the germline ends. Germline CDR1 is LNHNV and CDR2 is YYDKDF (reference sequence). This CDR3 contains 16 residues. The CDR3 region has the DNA TGTGCCACCAGCAGAGATTTCACGGTTCGGAGTCAGCCCCAGCATTTT. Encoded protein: CATSRDFTVRSQPQHF.

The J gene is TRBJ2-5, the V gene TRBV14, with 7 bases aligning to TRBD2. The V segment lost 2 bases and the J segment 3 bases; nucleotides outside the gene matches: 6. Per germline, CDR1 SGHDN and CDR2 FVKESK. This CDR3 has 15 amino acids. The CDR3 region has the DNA TGTGCCAGCAGCCAAACTAGACTAGCCAAAGAGACCCAGTACTTC. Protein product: CASSQTRLAKETQYF.

The CDR3 bases are TGTGCCAGCAGCTTAGGGGGGGACGGCAATCAGCCCCAGCATTTT. Amino acids: CASSLGGDGNQPQHF. The gene calls are TRBV11-1 and TRBJ1-5, with D possibly TRBD1 on 5 matching bases. CDR3 length: 15 amino acids. Between the trimmed V and J ends, which lost 1 base and 2 bases, there was a span of 9 bases. The germline V gene has CDR1 SGHAT and CDR2 FQDESV (reference sequence).

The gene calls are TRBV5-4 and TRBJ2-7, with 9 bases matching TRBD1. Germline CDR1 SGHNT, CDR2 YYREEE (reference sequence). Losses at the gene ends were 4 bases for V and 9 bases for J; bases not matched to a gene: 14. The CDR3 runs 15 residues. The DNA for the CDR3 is TGTGCCAGCAGCCCCCGGGACAGGGAAATTCAACGGCAGTACTTC. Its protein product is CASSPRDREIQRQYF.

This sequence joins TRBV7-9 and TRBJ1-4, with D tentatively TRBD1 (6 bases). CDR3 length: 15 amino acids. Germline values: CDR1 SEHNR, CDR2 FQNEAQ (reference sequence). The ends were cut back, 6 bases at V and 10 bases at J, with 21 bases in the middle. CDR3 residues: CASSRGPGDVGKLFF. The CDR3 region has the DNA TGTGCCAGCAGTCGCGGCCCAGGGGACGTCGGAAAACTGTTTTTT.

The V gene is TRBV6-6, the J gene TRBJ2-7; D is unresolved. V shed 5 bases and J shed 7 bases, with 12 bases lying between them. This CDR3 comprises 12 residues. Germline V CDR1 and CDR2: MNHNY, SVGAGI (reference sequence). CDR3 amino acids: CASSLQTGEQYV. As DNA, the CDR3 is TGTGCCAGCAGTCTTCAGACTGGAGAGCAGTACGTC.

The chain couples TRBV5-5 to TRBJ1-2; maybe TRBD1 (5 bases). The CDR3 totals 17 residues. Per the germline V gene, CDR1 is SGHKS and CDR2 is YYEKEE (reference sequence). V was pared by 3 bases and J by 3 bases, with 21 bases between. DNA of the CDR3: TGTGCCAGCAGCTGGGGTTTCCTCGCGGGGCTTTACTATGGCTACACCTTC. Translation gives CASSWGFLAGLYYGYTF.

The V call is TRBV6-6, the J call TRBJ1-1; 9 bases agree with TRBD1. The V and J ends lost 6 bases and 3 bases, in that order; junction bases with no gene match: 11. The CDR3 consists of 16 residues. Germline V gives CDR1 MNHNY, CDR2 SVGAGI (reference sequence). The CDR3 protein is CASRPGQGIWDTEAFF. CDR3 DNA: TGTGCCAGCAGACCGGGACAGGGCATTTGGGACACTGAAGCTTTCTTT.

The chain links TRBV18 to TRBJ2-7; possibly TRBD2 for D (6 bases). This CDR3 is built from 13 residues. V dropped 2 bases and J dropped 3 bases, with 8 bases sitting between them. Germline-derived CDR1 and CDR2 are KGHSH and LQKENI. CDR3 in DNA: TGTGCCAGCTCACCAGCGCGGGGCTACGAGCAGTACGTC. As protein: CASSPARGYEQYV.

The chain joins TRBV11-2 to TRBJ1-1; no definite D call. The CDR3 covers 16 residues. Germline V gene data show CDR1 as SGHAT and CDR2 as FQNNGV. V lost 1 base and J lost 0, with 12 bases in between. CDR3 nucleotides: TGTGCCAGCAGCTTAGTATCTCTATCCATGAACACTGAAGCTTTCTTT. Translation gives CASSLVSLSMNTEAFF.